The following is a T cell receptor (beta chain) sequence with its context. Its specificity is unknown. Libraries of bulk TCR were made by previously described methods (with listed TCR primers). TCRdb reanalysed the PCR reads using MiXCR and keeps one entry per CDR3 protein. Of over 55,000 distinct CDR3 sequences listed, 17% were seen once; the top ten hold 1.5%. The entry originates in a study of molecular identifiers for immune sequencing clone quantification. Overall study context: Four portions were sequenced after RNA from 20,000 or 100,000 naive CD8 cells was split five ways in replicates.

Study-level results: Jurkat TCR RNA from one cell was spiked into about a million naive cells, and it was reportedly detectable there.

From germline, CDR1 is KGHDR and CDR2 SFDVKD. Trimming removed 1 base from V and 9 bases from J; junction bases left unmatched: 9. The CDR3 totals 16 residues. Sequenced sample: naive CD8+ T cells from blood, with Jurkat cell RNA spiked in. The subset: FACS-sorted CD8+CD4-CCR7+CD45RA+ naive T cells. The chain couples TRBV24-1 to TRBJ2-1; 9 nucleotides line up with TRBD1. This receptor was obtained from a human donor in good health. Some libraries in this study had Jurkat cell RNA spiked in. The DNA for the CDR3 is TGTGCCACCAGTGATTTAGTGGGGACAGGGTCCGGTGAGCAGTTCTTC. It is translated as CATSDLVGTGSGEQFF.